This TCR beta chain was observed in a study of vaccination and CD4 T cells after COVID-19. V lost 1 base, J lost 0 bases, and 16 bases lay in between. CDR1 and CDR2 from the germline V gene are LNHNV and YYDKDF (reference sequence). The CDR3 is made up of 18 amino acids. Treatment defined: roughly ten-day PBMC culture with coronavirus spike peptide pools or control peptides (ViraFEST assay). Sequenced with the Oncomine TCR Beta short-read assay was DNA taken from cultured CD4+ T cells. TCRdb reprocessed the PCR reads with MiXCR, giving one entry per CDR3 protein. Here the sample spans over 2,500 distinct CDR3 sequences, 24% being singletons. This clonotype was counted only a few times. The antigen remains undetermined.

The source material was CD4+ T cells from blood, cultured in vitro, sampled after SARS-CoV-2 vaccination. This chain links TRBV15 with TRBJ1-3; perhaps TRBD1 as D (5 bases). The receptor was derived from a human donor who had recovered from COVID-19. The CDR3 here is CATSRGTPAGPSGNTIYF. CDR3 sequence (DNA): TGTGCCACCAGCAGAGGGACCCCGGCAGGGCCCTCTGGAAACACCATATATTTT.